This TCR beta chain was recovered during a study of blood T cell repertoires in COVID-19. Only one count was recorded for this clone. Clones were read by immunoSEQ multiplex PCR, and TCRdb kept only the in-frame ones, dropping some. The profile shows about 98,000 clones, around nine tenths of them singletons. CDR3 size: 14 residues. The germline gives CDR1 SGHAT, CDR2 FQNNGV. The V and J ends lost 0 bases and 4 bases respectively, with 9 bases between them. The chain is built from TRBV11-2 and TRBJ1-2, with D tentatively TRBD1 (6 bases). The TCR originated in a man aged 50 or older with active or convalescent COVID-19. Sequencing was carried out using peripheral blood. The CDR3 nucleotides read TGTGCCAGCAGCTTAGACAGGGGCATCTATGGCTACACCTTC. It is translated as CASSLDRGIYGYTF.